The 16 T cell receptor beta chains below were found in one sample sequenced in a study of T cell repertoires in cytomegalovirus infection. MiXCR was run by TCRdb on the reads, yielding one entry per CDR3 protein. The sample has hundreds of thousands of distinct CDR3 sequences; less than 35% are singletons. Their target antigens are unknown. This specimen consisted of cultured CD8+ T cells from PBMCs, obtained from culture after CMV antigen stimulation. The receptors stem from a human donor in good health (CMV status not recorded). Some clones in this sample may be carry-over from other donors' samples.

V gene TRBV6-5 combines with J gene TRBJ1-1; D uncertain. The CDR3 has 15 residues. CDR1 and CDR2 (germline): MNHEY, SVGAGI. V was shortened by 2 bases and J by 4 bases, with 14 bases between the two germline ends. The CDR3 reads CASSYGRDPGTEAFF. The CDR3 DNA reads TGTGCCAGCAGTTACGGGAGGGATCCGGGCACTGAAGCTTTCTTT.

V is TRBV6-2 or TRBV6-3 and J is TRBJ2-7; 8 nucleotides align to TRBD2. CDR3 length: 17 residues. V was clipped by 0 bases and J by 0 bases; unmatched bases: 7. Germline V gene sequence: CDR1 MNHEY, CDR2 SVGEGT. The CDR3 DNA reads as TGTGCCAGCAGTTACTCGAATAGCGGGGATCGCTCCTACGAGCAGTACGTC. Translated: CASSYSNSGDRSYEQYV.

This chain joins TRBV10-3 and TRBJ2-3; the D is unclear. Trimming left V 0 bases short and J 5 bases short, with 6 bases between. Germline V gene lookup returns CDR1 ENHRY and CDR2 SYGVKD. There are 13 residues in the CDR3. Written as DNA, the CDR3 is TGTGCCATCAGTGAGTCGAACGGAGATACGCAGTATTTT. The encoded protein is CAISESNGDTQYF.

The chain joins TRBV23-1 to TRBJ1-1, with D possibly matching TRBD1 (5 bases). TRBV23-1 is an open reading frame whose function is uncertain. The CDR3 covers 15 residues. The ends were cut back, 0 bases at V and 6 bases at J, with 14 bases in the middle. CDR3 nucleotide sequence: TGCGCCAGCAGTCAATCTCCCGGAGGGACCGCTGAAGCTTTCTTT. Its translation: CASSQSPGGTAEAFF.

This clonotype appeared a single time. V usage is TRBV2 and J usage is TRBJ2-7, with D possibly matching TRBD2 (5 bases). The ends were cut back, 10 bases at V and 4 bases at J, with 11 bases in the middle. The CDR3 extends over 11 amino acids. The germline CDR1 and CDR2 sequences are SNHLY and FYNNEI. The CDR3 sequence is CATLGGYEQYV. The CDR3 coding sequence is TGTGCCACCCTAGGAGGATACGAGCAGTACGTC.

Only a few counts were recorded for this clonotype. The chain carries TRBV15 and TRBJ2-1; a weak D match, TRBD2 (6 bases). Trimming removed 1 base from V and 0 bases from J, with 10 bases in between. Germline loops: CDR1 LNHNV, CDR2 YYDKDF (reference sequence). The CDR3 contains 16 residues. In DNA form, the CDR3 reads TGTGCCACCAGCAGAGGAGGAGGGAGCTCCTACAATGAGCAGTTCTTC. This gives the protein CATSRGGGSSYNEQFF.

This clonotype was counted only a few times. The J gene is TRBJ2-1, the V gene TRBV7-9, with TRBD2 matching over 14 bases. V shed 6 bases, J shed 3 bases, and the junction held 10 bases outside the gene matches. Germline values: CDR1 SEHNR, CDR2 FQNEAQ (reference sequence). The length of the CDR3 is 18 residues. DNA for the CDR3: TGTGCCAGCAGTCCTTCCGGGACTAGCGGGGGAAACTACAATGAGCAGTTCTTC. Translation: CASSPSGTSGGNYNEQFF.

This clonotype was recorded once. The junction departs from germline at one end; a sequencing error may be responsible. V usage is TRBV5-5 and J usage is TRBJ1-2; no firm D call. CDR3 length equals 11 residues. From germline, CDR1 is SGHKS and CDR2 YYEKEE (reference sequence). For the CDR3, the DNA is TGTACCAGCAGGAAGGTAGATGGCTACACCTTC. Translation: CTSRKVDGYTF.

In this sample, this clonotype turned up a few times. The rearrangement uses TRBV7-9 and TRBJ1-2; D is ambiguous. Germline values: CDR1 SEHNR, CDR2 FQNEAQ (reference sequence). The CDR3 is 15 residues long. V lost 8 bases to trimming and J lost 3 bases, with 19 bases between them. CDR3 coding DNA: TGTGCCAGCTACCCCATCGATGCCAAAGACTATGGCTACACCTTC. This translates into CASYPIDAKDYGYTF.

This clonotype turned up a few times. The V gene is TRBV4-1, the J gene TRBJ2-1; 12 bases are a match to TRBD2. The trim removed 7 bases at V and 0 bases at J, leaving 13 bases unmatched. The CDR3 contains 19 residues. The germline gives CDR1 MGHRA, CDR2 YSYEKL. Written as DNA, the CDR3 is TGCGCCAGCACCGAATGGGCTAGCGGGGGGGTAAACTCCTACAATGAGCAGTTCTTC. As protein: CASTEWASGGVNSYNEQFF.

As for this clonotype: A much larger clonotype is one base distant, so this may be a read error. The chain links TRBV7-2 to TRBJ2-7, with TRBD1 matching over 7 bases. The CDR3 totals 16 residues. From germline, CDR1 is SGHTA and CDR2 FQGNSA. With V trimmed by 0 bases and J by 7 bases, 12 bases remained unmatched. CDR3 protein: CASSLAGFGDRGEQYF. The CDR3 bases are TGTGCCAGCAGCTTAGCCGGATTTGGGGACAGAGGAGAGCAGTACTTC.

This clonotype was found many times. V gene TRBV7-6 combines with J gene TRBJ1-3, with 9 bases fitting TRBD1. V shed 5 bases, J shed 3 bases, and the junction held 5 bases outside the gene matches. Germline V lookup: CDR1 SGHVS, CDR2 FNYEAQ. The CDR3 has 15 residues. The CDR3 here is CASSLGTGFGNTIYF. The CDR3 DNA is TGTGCCAGCAGCCTCGGGACAGGGTTTGGAAACACCATATATTTT. The variable domain in full, with the rest retrieved from reference TRBV7-6 and TRBJ1-3, is GAGVSQSPRYKVTKRGQDVALRCDPISGHVSLYWYRQALGQGPEFLTYFNYEAQQDKSGLPNDRFSAERPEGSISTLTIQRTEQRDSAMYRCASSLGTGFGNTIYFGEGSWLTVV.

This clonotype came up a few times. This chain joins TRBV6-2 or TRBV6-3 and TRBJ2-1; D may be TRBD2 (5 bases). The germline V and J ends were trimmed by 3 bases and 5 bases, with 14 bases remaining between them. The V gene's germline CDR1 is MNHEY and CDR2 SVGEGT. The CDR3 contains 15 residues. The CDR3 loop is CASSYSGRGNNEQFF. In DNA form, the CDR3 reads TGTGCCAGCAGTTATTCGGGGAGAGGGAACAATGAGCAGTTCTTC.

There are many counts of this clonotype. CDR3 amino acids: CASSLRLAGASYNEQFF. Here the CDR3 DNA reads TGTGCCAGCAGCTTAAGACTAGCGGGGGCCTCCTACAATGAGCAGTTCTTC. This chain uses TRBV7-3 with TRBJ2-1, with 12 bases matching TRBD2. Per the germline V gene, CDR1 is SGHTA and CDR2 is FQGTGA. This CDR3 comprises 17 residues. With V trimmed by 1 base and J by 0 bases, 1 base remained unmatched. Filled out from reference TRBV7-3 and TRBJ2-1, the complete variable domain reads GAGVSQTPSNKVTEKGKYVELRCDPISGHTALYWYRQSLGQGPEFLIYFQGTGAADDSGLPNDRFFAVRPEGSVSTLKIQRTERGDSAVYLCASSLRLAGASYNEQFFGPGTRLTVL.

The chain joins TRBV28 to TRBJ2-5; TRBD2 might be the D (6 bases). The germline V and J ends were trimmed by 6 bases and 0 bases, with 14 bases remaining between them. The CDR3 has 15 amino acids. Looked up from germline, CDR1 is MDHEN and CDR2 is SYDVKM. The CDR3, as DNA: TGTGCCAGCAGGTATAGCGGAGAGTACCAAGAGACCCAGTACTTC. This codes for CASRYSGEYQETQYF. Looking up the rest from reference TRBV28 and TRBJ2-5 gives the full variable domain: DVKVTQSSRYLVKRTGEKVFLECVQDMDHENMFWYRQDPGLGLRLIYFSYDVKMKEKGDIPEGYSVSREKKERFSLILESASTNQTSMYLCASRYSGEYQETQYFGPGTRLLVL.

This clonotype was counted a few times. This rearrangement joins TRBV2 to TRBJ2-1; the match to TRBD2 covers 10 bases. CDR1 SNHLY and CDR2 FYNNEI come from the germline V gene. CDR3 length equals 19 residues. Germline trimming cut 1 base from V and 0 bases from J; bases unmatched to any gene: 9. The CDR3 DNA sequence: TGTGCCAGCAGTGAAGGTCTAGCGGGGGTCTTAAGCTCCTACAATGAGCAGTTCTTC. Amino acids: CASSEGLAGVLSSYNEQFF.